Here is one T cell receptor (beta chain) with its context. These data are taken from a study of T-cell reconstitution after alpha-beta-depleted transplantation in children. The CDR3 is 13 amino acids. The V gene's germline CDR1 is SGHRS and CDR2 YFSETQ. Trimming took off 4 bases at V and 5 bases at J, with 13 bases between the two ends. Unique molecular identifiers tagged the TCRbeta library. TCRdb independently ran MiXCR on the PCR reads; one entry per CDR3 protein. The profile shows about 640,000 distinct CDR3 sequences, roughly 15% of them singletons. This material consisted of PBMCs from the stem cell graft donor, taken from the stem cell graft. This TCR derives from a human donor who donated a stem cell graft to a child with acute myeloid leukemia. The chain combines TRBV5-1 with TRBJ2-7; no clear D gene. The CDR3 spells CASSPNRYDEQYF. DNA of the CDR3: TGCGCCAGCAGCCCCAATCGGTACGACGAGCAGTACTTC.